This TCR beta chain was profiled in a study of blood T cell repertoires in COVID-19. In the study overall: Italy, Spain and the United States were the sources of the convalescent and acute COVID-19 samples.

Germline loops: CDR1 KGHDR, CDR2 SFDVKD. The CDR3 spans 15 residues. With 4 bases clipped from V and 1 base from J, the junction kept 5 bases outside the gene matches. Methods used by the authors: How many nucleated cells were present was estimated from reference gene primer amplification. Clones were read by immunoSEQ multiplex PCR, and TCRdb kept only the in-frame ones, dropping some. V and J calls and clone size are as listed in that table; D and trimming were resolved from the DNA. The sample has about 180,000 clones, approximately 83% seen once. The gene calls are TRBV24-1 and TRBJ2-5; 7 nucleotides align to TRBD1. The clonotype comes from a man in his forties or fifties with active or convalescent COVID-19. Sequencing was performed on peripheral blood. In DNA form, the CDR3 reads TGTGCCACCAGTGACCCGACAGGGTTCCAAGAGACCCAGTACTTC. Its translation is CATSDPTGFQETQYF.